Listed here are 19 T cell receptor beta chains from one sample, sequenced in a study of cytotoxic CD8 clonotypes in ibrutinib-treated CLL listed by TCRdb under 2021. Libraries were made using the immunoSEQ multiplex PCR assay. What TCRdb holds here is the immuneACCESS table cut down to in-frame rearrangements. Part of the clones is not present; checked against another copy, under half of the missing clones reflect an unresolved V gene, and the others are unexplained. The sample contains about 21,000 clones, 81% of them found a single time. The ten largest clonotypes hold 5% to 7% of the sample. The starting material was PBMCs, obtained before ibrutinib treatment. The receptor source for this set is a human donor with chronic lymphocytic leukemia.

This chain connects TRBV19 to TRBJ2-2, with 10 bases identical to TRBD1. The length of the CDR3 is 13 residues. Losses at the gene ends were 8 bases for V and 6 bases for J; bases not matched to a gene: 3. Germline CDR1 LNHDA, CDR2 SQIVND (reference sequence). The DNA for the CDR3 is TGTGCCAGTGGGACAGGGGTGGCCGGGGAGCTGTTTTTT. This sequence encodes CASGTGVAGELFF.

The J gene is TRBJ1-2, the V gene TRBV7-2; D is unclear. The CDR3 has 16 residues. V lost 1 base, J lost 2 bases, and 14 bases lay in between. CDR1 is SGHTA, CDR2 FQGNSA, per germline. The CDR3 DNA reads TGTGCCAGCAGCTTAGAAGGACCCACGAGGAACTATGGCTACACCTTC. Translated: CASSLEGPTRNYGYTF.

The V and J genes are TRBV4-2 and TRBJ2-2, with D tentatively TRBD1 or TRBD2 (7 bases each). Germline V lookup: CDR1 LGHNA, CDR2 YNFKEQ. Trimming pared 4 bases from V and 0 bases from J, leaving 24 bases between. The CDR3 contains 20 residues. CDR3 bases: TGTGCCAGCAGCCGACGAGGGACAGCTAGCGGTCGGGCGAACACCGGGGAGCTGTTTTTT. Its protein is CASSRRGTASGRANTGELFF.

A single count supports this clone. The chain combines TRBV28 with TRBJ1-2; no clear D gene. The V end lost 5 bases, the J end lost 7 bases, and 8 bases lay between the germline ends. The CDR3 covers 11 residues. From germline, CDR1 is MDHEN and CDR2 SYDVKM. CDR3 sequence (DNA): TGTGCCAGCAGTCCCTCGGTTGGCTACACCTTC. Protein: CASSPSVGYTF.

V usage is TRBV28 and J usage is TRBJ1-2, with 10 positions matching TRBD1. This CDR3 contains 17 residues. Germline values: CDR1 MDHEN, CDR2 SYDVKM. V lost 7 bases to trimming and J lost 4 bases; unmatched junction nucleotides: 15. For the CDR3, the DNA is TGTGCCAGCATTTCCTCGACAGGGGGCGGGATCGGCTATGGCTACACCTTC. This gives the protein CASISSTGGGIGYGYTF.

V is TRBV4-1 and J is TRBJ1-5, with TRBD1 matching over 8 bases. Trimming took 1 base from V and 0 from J; bases not matched to a gene: 8. CDR1 MGHRA and CDR2 YSYEKL come from the germline V gene. This CDR3 spans 18 amino acids. DNA of the CDR3: TGCGCCAGCAGCCAAGGAGGGACAGGCCCATATAGCAATCAGCCCCAGCATTTT. It encodes CASSQGGTGPYSNQPQHF.

This clone was detected only once. The chain links TRBV9 to TRBJ2-1, with 9 bases fitting TRBD1. The V and J ends lost 4 bases and 8 bases, in that order; junction bases with no gene match: 10. CDR1 and CDR2 (germline): SGDLS, YYNGEE. This CDR3 spans 15 amino acids. Here the CDR3 DNA reads TGTGCCAGCAGCTTGACCGGGACAGGGCCCGATGAGCAGTTCTTC. It encodes CASSLTGTGPDEQFF.

The gene calls are TRBV4-2 and TRBJ1-2, with a weak D call TRBD1 (6 bases). Trimming cost V 2 bases and J 2 bases, with 12 bases left between them. The length of the CDR3 is 15 residues. CDR1 and CDR2 from the germline V gene are LGHNA and YNFKEQ. CDR3 DNA sequence: TGTGCCAGCAGCCAACGACAGGCCTTAAACTATGGCTACACCTTC. Translation: CASSQRQALNYGYTF.

The chain couples TRBV4-1 to TRBJ2-5; D might be TRBD1 (5 bases). V was cut by 0 bases and J by 0 bases, with 14 bases left in between. CDR3 length: 17 amino acids. Germline values: CDR1 MGHRA, CDR2 YSYEKL. In DNA form, the CDR3 reads TGCGCCAGCAGCCAAGAGTCCTACGGCAGGGACCAAGAGACCCAGTACTTC. Its protein is CASSQESYGRDQETQYF.

This rearrangement joins TRBV28 to TRBJ1-1; TRBD1 aligns across 10 bases. Unmatched junction bases numbered 4, after V lost 5 bases and J lost 4 bases. This CDR3 is 14 amino acids long. CDR1 is MDHEN and CDR2 is SYDVKM in the germline V gene. DNA for the CDR3: TGTGCCAGCAGTCTAGACAGGGGGCTCACTGAAGCTTTCTTT. Its translation: CASSLDRGLTEAFF.

The CDR3 DNA sequence: TGTGCCAGCAGCTACGGGACAACCGGGAAGCCCCAGCATTTT. Encoded protein: CASSYGTTGKPQHF. V gene TRBV7-8 combines with J gene TRBJ1-5, with D possibly matching TRBD1 (6 bases). Between the trimmed V and J ends, which lost 4 bases and 8 bases, there was a span of 15 bases. In germline, CDR1 is SGHVS, CDR2 FQNEAQ. The CDR3 consists of 14 residues.

As DNA, the CDR3 is TGTGCCAGCACCCAGTGGGTGATCCACTCTGGAAACACCATATATTTT. This gives the protein CASTQWVIHSGNTIYF. The V and J genes are TRBV7-6 and TRBJ1-3, with D hard to call. The length of the CDR3 is 16 residues. V was clipped by 7 bases and J by 0 bases, with 16 bases between them. Per the germline V gene, CDR1 is SGHVS and CDR2 is FNYEAQ.

The genes are TRBV6-6 and TRBJ1-1; 7 bases agree with TRBD1. Germline V gene sequence: CDR1 MNHNY, CDR2 SVGAGI (reference sequence). The CDR3 has 13 amino acids. Unmatched junction bases numbered 3, after V lost 4 bases and J lost 4 bases. DNA for the CDR3: TGTGCCAGCAGTTTCAGGGGGGGCACTGAAGCTTTCTTT. This translates into CASSFRGGTEAFF.

This rearrangement joins TRBV27 to TRBJ2-6; D perhaps matches TRBD2 (6 bases). Germline CDR1 reads MNHEY; CDR2 reads SMNVEV (reference sequence). This CDR3 has 16 residues. Trimming took off 3 bases at V and 1 base at J, with 10 bases between the two ends. CDR3 sequence (DNA): TGTGCCAGCAGTTTTATTGGGGGGTCTGGGGCCAACGTCCTGACTTTC. As protein: CASSFIGGSGANVLTF.

This chain connects TRBV9 to TRBJ1-6, with 7 bases lining up with TRBD1. CDR1 and CDR2 from the germline V gene are SGDLS and YYNGEE. The CDR3 is 14 residues long. V was pared by 0 bases and J by 9 bases, with 3 bases of the junction left unmatched. CDR3 protein: CASSVGQGVSPLHF. The CDR3 DNA follows: TGTGCCAGCAGCGTAGGGCAGGGGGTTTCACCCCTCCACTTT.

The V gene is TRBV11-3, the J gene TRBJ2-3; 8 bases match TRBD1. V lost 5 bases, J lost 2 bases, and 6 bases stayed unmatched. This CDR3 is 15 amino acids long. CDR1 and CDR2 from the germline V gene are SGHNT and YENEEA. The CDR3: CASSKGQGPTDTQYF. In DNA form, the CDR3 reads TGTGCCAGCAGCAAAGGACAGGGCCCCACAGATACGCAGTATTTT.

CDR3 residues: CASRDSYNSPLHF. For the CDR3, the DNA is TGTGCCAGCCGGGACAGTTATAATTCACCCCTCCACTTT. The chain joins TRBV6-1 to TRBJ1-6, with TRBD1 matching 7 bases. The CDR3 is 13 residues long. After removal of 8 bases from V and 4 bases from J, the junction contained 2 bases not matched to a gene. Germline assignment: CDR1 MNHNS and CDR2 SASEGT.

The V call is TRBV10-3, the J call TRBJ2-1, with 13 positions matching TRBD2. Germline V gene lookup returns CDR1 ENHRY and CDR2 SYGVKD. The V gene end was trimmed by 10 bases and the J gene end by 8 bases; junction bases not matched to a gene: 5. This CDR3 is 13 amino acids long. In nucleotides, the CDR3 is TGTGCCACTACCGGACTAGCGGGGGATGAGCAGTTCTTC. Its protein product is CATTGLAGDEQFF.

The rearrangement uses TRBV2 and TRBJ2-5; 10 positions agree with TRBD1. Unmatched junction bases numbered 2, after V lost 4 bases and J lost 0 bases. CDR3 length equals 15 residues. CDR1 is SNHLY, CDR2 FYNNEI, per germline. As DNA, the CDR3 is TGTGCCAGCAGTGCAGGGACAGGGGACCAAGAGACCCAGTACTTC. It encodes CASSAGTGDQETQYF.